This T cell receptor beta chain appears in the sequencing data of a study of blood T cell repertoires in COVID-19. Germline V gene lookup returns CDR1 LGHNA and CDR2 YSLEER. The V gene lost 6 bases and the J gene lost 0 bases, with 7 bases spanning the gap. The CDR3 sequence is 13 residues long. Repertoires were generated with immunoSEQ multiplex PCR, while TCRdb's copy carries only in-frame clones and drops some. The table includes a few hundred thousand clones, about 89% detected once. Sequencing was carried out using PBMCs or T cells enriched from blood (not recorded which). The chain carries TRBV4-3 and TRBJ2-3; D gene ambiguous. This receptor was obtained from a woman in her forties who had recovered from COVID-19. CDR3 sequence: CASSPSSTDTQYF. The CDR3 nucleotides are TGCGCCAGCAGTCCCAGTAGCACAGATACGCAGTATTTT.